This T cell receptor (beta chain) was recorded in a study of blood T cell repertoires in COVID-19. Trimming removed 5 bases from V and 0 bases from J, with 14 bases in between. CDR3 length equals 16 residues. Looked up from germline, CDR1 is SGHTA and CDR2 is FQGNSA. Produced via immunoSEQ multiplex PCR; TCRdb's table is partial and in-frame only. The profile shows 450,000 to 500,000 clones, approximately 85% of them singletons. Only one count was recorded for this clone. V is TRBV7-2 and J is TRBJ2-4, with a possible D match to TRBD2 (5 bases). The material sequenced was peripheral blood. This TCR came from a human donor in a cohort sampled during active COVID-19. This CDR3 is CASSALRTLAKNIQYF. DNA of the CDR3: TGTGCCAGCAGCGCTTTGAGGACTTTAGCCAAAAACATTCAGTACTTC.